Listed below are T cell receptor beta chains from one sample, sequenced in a study of chronic HIV infection and antiretroviral therapy. TCRdb re-called the 5' RACE reads with MiXCR, one entry per CDR3 protein. The table records tens of thousands of distinct CDR3 sequences, around 8.7% of them present only once. The sequenced sample was peripheral blood. These receptors originate from an adult who had HIV and had not received antiretroviral therapy, or was an uninfected healthy control (not recorded which). The CDR3 runs from the conserved cysteine through the conserved F or W. Fields, in order: V gene, D gene, clone size, J gene, CDR3 protein, CDR3 DNA. The D gene is left open where the match is weak. Expanded clones are given a class, and other clones once, few, many or no size at all.

v_gene: TRBV7-2
d_gene: -
abundance: few
j_gene: TRBJ1-2
CDR3aa: CASLPPTRNYYGYTF
CDR3nt: TGTGCCAGCCTCCCACCGACACGAAATTACTATGGCTACACCTTC

v_gene: TRBV11-1
d_gene: -
abundance: many
j_gene: TRBJ2-7
CDR3aa: CASSLTGSGTYEQYF
CDR3nt: TGTGCCAGCAGCTTAACAGGGTCAGGCACCTACGAGCAGTACTTC

v_gene: TRBV7-2
d_gene: -
abundance: few
j_gene: TRBJ2-5
CDR3aa: CASSFKETQYF
CDR3nt: TGTGCCAGCAGCTTCAAAGAGACCCAGTACTTC

v_gene: TRBV6-2/TRBV6-3
d_gene: -
abundance: -
j_gene: TRBJ2-3
CDR3aa: CASSPTPDTQYF
CDR3nt: TGTGCCAGCAGCCCCACCCCGGATACGCAGTATTTT

v_gene: TRBV7-9
d_gene: -
abundance: many
j_gene: TRBJ2-3
CDR3aa: CASSAATPFTQYF
CDR3nt: TGTGCCAGCAGCGCGGCCACCCCCTTCACGCAGTATTTT

v_gene: TRBV9
d_gene: -
abundance: -
j_gene: TRBJ2-2
CDR3aa: CASSVGAAPGELFF
CDR3nt: TGTGCCAGCAGCGTAGGAGCAGCTCCCGGGGAGCTGTTTTTT

v_gene: TRBV12-3/TRBV12-4
d_gene: -
abundance: few
j_gene: TRBJ1-5
CDR3aa: CASSFGSNQPQHF
CDR3nt: TGTGCCAGCAGTTTTGGTAGCAATCAGCCCCAGCATTTT

v_gene: TRBV5-1
d_gene: -
abundance: few
j_gene: TRBJ1-1
CDR3aa: CASSYGTEAFF
CDR3nt: TGCGCCAGCAGCTACGGCACTGAAGCTTTCTTT

v_gene: TRBV5-1
d_gene: -
abundance: many
j_gene: TRBJ2-2
CDR3aa: CASSLDRELFF
CDR3nt: TGCGCCAGCAGCTTGGACAGGGAGCTGTTTTTT

v_gene: TRBV11-1
d_gene: TRBD2
abundance: -
j_gene: TRBJ2-3
CDR3aa: CASILGAGVSDTQYF
CDR3nt: TGTGCCAGCATTCTGGGAGCGGGAGTTTCAGATACGCAGTATTTT

v_gene: TRBV30
d_gene: -
abundance: few
j_gene: TRBJ2-4
CDR3aa: CAWISLAKNIQYF
CDR3nt: TGTGCCTGGATATCCCTAGCCAAAAACATTCAGTACTTC

v_gene: TRBV28
d_gene: TRBD2
abundance: -
j_gene: TRBJ2-1
CDR3aa: CASKFGTSGSLGEQFF
CDR3nt: TGTGCCAGCAAATTTGGGACTAGCGGGAGCCTAGGGGAGCAGTTCTTC

v_gene: TRBV6-2/TRBV6-3
d_gene: -
abundance: -
j_gene: TRBJ1-1
CDR3aa: CASSIERTETFF
CDR3nt: TGTGCCAGCAGTATTGAGAGGACTGAAACTTTCTTT

v_gene: TRBV29-1
d_gene: -
abundance: -
j_gene: TRBJ2-3
CDR3aa: CSVEEGALDTQYF
CDR3nt: TGCAGCGTTGAAGAGGGGGCGCTCGATACGCAGTATTTT

v_gene: TRBV28
d_gene: -
abundance: few
j_gene: TRBJ1-5
CDR3aa: CASSLSLREPQHF
CDR3nt: TGTGCCAGCAGTTTATCCCTCCGGGAGCCCCAGCATTTT

v_gene: TRBV29-1
d_gene: -
abundance: -
j_gene: TRBJ2-2
CDR3aa: CSVRPGWTNTGELFF
CDR3nt: TGCAGCGTTCGCCCGGGCTGGACGAACACCGGGGAGCTGTTTTTT

v_gene: TRBV29-1
d_gene: TRBD1
abundance: few
j_gene: TRBJ1-2
CDR3aa: CSVGAQGGEGYTF
CDR3nt: TGCAGCGTTGGGGCCCAGGGGGGTGAAGGCTACACCTTC

v_gene: TRBV29-1
d_gene: TRBD1
abundance: many
j_gene: TRBJ2-1
CDR3aa: CSVEGDRYNEQFF
CDR3nt: TGCAGCGTTGAAGGGGACAGATACAATGAGCAGTTCTTC

v_gene: TRBV12-3/TRBV12-4
d_gene: -
abundance: few
j_gene: TRBJ1-1
CDR3aa: CALGTTETFF
CDR3nt: TGTGCCTTAGGCACCACTGAAACTTTCTTT

v_gene: TRBV10-3
d_gene: -
abundance: few
j_gene: TRBJ1-1
CDR3aa: CAIKEGGHTEAFF
CDR3nt: TGTGCCATCAAGGAAGGGGGTCACACTGAAGCTTTCTTT

v_gene: TRBV28
d_gene: -
abundance: -
j_gene: TRBJ2-1
CDR3aa: CASTLRALSEQFF
CDR3nt: TGTGCCAGCACCTTAAGAGCGCTCAGTGAGCAGTTCTTC

v_gene: TRBV20-1
d_gene: TRBD2
abundance: many
j_gene: TRBJ2-1
CDR3aa: CSARSGLAGGRQFF
CDR3nt: TGCAGTGCTAGGTCCGGACTAGCGGGAGGCAGGCAGTTCTTC

v_gene: TRBV27
d_gene: TRBD1
abundance: many
j_gene: TRBJ2-7
CDR3aa: CASSLSRDSVHEQYF
CDR3nt: TGTGCCAGCAGTTTATCCAGGGACAGTGTACACGAGCAGTACTTC

v_gene: TRBV20-1
d_gene: -
abundance: few
j_gene: TRBJ2-7
CDR3aa: CSAREADGTYEQYF
CDR3nt: TGCAGTGCTAGAGAAGCCGACGGCACCTACGAGCAGTACTTC

v_gene: TRBV7-2
d_gene: -
abundance: many
j_gene: TRBJ2-3
CDR3aa: CASNRVAYTQYF
CDR3nt: TGTGCCAGCAATCGGGTAGCATATACGCAGTATTTT

v_gene: TRBV28
d_gene: -
abundance: few
j_gene: TRBJ1-2
CDR3aa: CASSTTTVYYGYTF
CDR3nt: TGTGCCAGCAGTACCACGACAGTGTACTATGGCTACACCTTC

v_gene: TRBV20-1
d_gene: TRBD1
abundance: -
j_gene: TRBJ1-4
CDR3aa: CSAFRDRGEGKLFF
CDR3nt: TGCAGTGCGTTCCGGGACAGGGGGGAAGGAAAACTGTTTTTT

v_gene: TRBV12-3/TRBV12-4
d_gene: -
abundance: few
j_gene: TRBJ2-7
CDR3aa: CASIKSRDSGSYEQYF
CDR3nt: TGTGCCAGCATCAAATCCCGGGACTCTGGCTCCTACGAGCAGTACTTC

v_gene: TRBV28
d_gene: TRBD1
abundance: many
j_gene: TRBJ2-7
CDR3aa: CASASRDSEQYF
CDR3nt: TGTGCCAGCGCCTCCCGGGACAGCGAGCAGTACTTC

v_gene: TRBV28
d_gene: TRBD2
abundance: -
j_gene: TRBJ2-3
CDR3aa: CASSSPGLAGRHPTDTQYF
CDR3nt: TGTGCCAGCAGTTCCCCGGGACTAGCGGGGAGGCATCCCACAGATACGCAGTATTTT

v_gene: TRBV28
d_gene: -
abundance: -
j_gene: TRBJ1-1
CDR3aa: CASSFQSRAFF
CDR3nt: TGTGCCAGCAGTTTCCAGAGCCGAGCTTTCTTT

v_gene: TRBV28
d_gene: TRBD2
abundance: -
j_gene: TRBJ2-7
CDR3aa: CASSLLRPSGSLEQYF
CDR3nt: TGTGCCAGCAGTTTATTGCGGCCTAGCGGGAGCCTCGAGCAGTACTTC

v_gene: TRBV28
d_gene: -
abundance: -
j_gene: TRBJ1-2
CDR3aa: CASRAGGGWDYGYTF
CDR3nt: TGTGCCAGCAGGGCCGGTGGAGGCTGGGATTATGGCTACACCTTC

v_gene: TRBV28
d_gene: -
abundance: many
j_gene: TRBJ2-7
CDR3aa: CASSYQRGASYEQYF
CDR3nt: TGTGCCAGCAGTTACCAGAGGGGCGCCTCCTACGAGCAGTACTTC

v_gene: TRBV3-1
d_gene: TRBD2
abundance: many
j_gene: TRBJ2-7
CDR3aa: CASSPRGRVVHYEQYF
CDR3nt: TGTGCCAGCAGCCCGAGAGGGAGGGTGGTGCACTACGAGCAGTACTTC

v_gene: TRBV20-1
d_gene: -
abundance: many
j_gene: TRBJ2-3
CDR3aa: CSATSLNGRTDTQYF
CDR3nt: TGCAGTGCTACCTCATTGAACGGGCGCACAGATACGCAGTATTTT

v_gene: TRBV29-1
d_gene: -
abundance: many
j_gene: TRBJ2-1
CDR3aa: CSVEGLDDNEQFF
CDR3nt: TGCAGCGTTGAGGGTCTAGACGACAATGAGCAGTTCTTC

v_gene: TRBV29-1
d_gene: -
abundance: many
j_gene: TRBJ2-1
CDR3aa: CSVEERGQLNNEQFF
CDR3nt: TGCAGCGTTGAGGAACGGGGTCAGCTAAACAATGAGCAGTTCTTC

v_gene: TRBV6-2/TRBV6-3
d_gene: TRBD1
abundance: few
j_gene: TRBJ2-7
CDR3aa: CASSPRGRSYEQYF
CDR3nt: TGTGCCAGCAGCCCCAGGGGGCGAAGTTACGAGCAGTACTTC

v_gene: TRBV4-1
d_gene: -
abundance: -
j_gene: TRBJ1-1
CDR3aa: CASSRGRNTETFF
CDR3nt: TGCGCCAGCAGCCGTGGCAGGAACACTGAAACTTTCTTT

v_gene: TRBV5-1
d_gene: -
abundance: -
j_gene: TRBJ2-3
CDR3aa: CASNDTPDTQYF
CDR3nt: TGCGCCAGCAACGACACCCCAGATACGCAGTATTTT

v_gene: TRBV10-3
d_gene: TRBD2
abundance: few
j_gene: TRBJ2-7
CDR3aa: CAIRNLAGGYEQYF
CDR3nt: TGTGCCATCAGGAATCTAGCGGGAGGGTACGAGCAGTACTTC

v_gene: TRBV27
d_gene: TRBD2
abundance: many
j_gene: TRBJ2-3
CDR3aa: CASSFRRRGVTDTQYF
CDR3nt: TGTGCCAGCAGTTTTCGGCGGCGGGGGGTCACAGATACGCAGTATTTT

v_gene: TRBV2
d_gene: TRBD1
abundance: few
j_gene: TRBJ1-1
CDR3aa: CASSGMGQGLKDTEAFF
CDR3nt: TGTGCCAGCAGTGGAATGGGACAGGGGTTAAAGGACACTGAAGCTTTCTTT

v_gene: TRBV10-3
d_gene: -
abundance: -
j_gene: TRBJ1-1
CDR3aa: CAIRDTPNTEAFF
CDR3nt: TGTGCCATTAGGGACACACCGAACACTGAAGCTTTCTTT

v_gene: TRBV29-1
d_gene: -
abundance: -
j_gene: TRBJ2-7
CDR3aa: CSVGGSEIYEQYF
CDR3nt: TGCAGCGTTGGGGGTAGCGAGATCTACGAGCAGTACTTC

v_gene: TRBV6-6
d_gene: -
abundance: -
j_gene: TRBJ1-4
CDR3aa: CASSPGYSNEKLFF
CDR3nt: TGTGCCAGCAGTCCGGGATACTCGAATGAAAAACTGTTTTTT

v_gene: TRBV28
d_gene: TRBD2
abundance: many
j_gene: TRBJ2-4
CDR3aa: CASSLTSGRVNIQYF
CDR3nt: TGTGCCAGCAGTTTAACTAGCGGGAGGGTAAACATTCAGTACTTC

v_gene: TRBV15
d_gene: -
abundance: few
j_gene: TRBJ2-5
CDR3aa: CATSREDQETQYF
CDR3nt: TGTGCCACCAGCAGAGAAGACCAAGAGACCCAGTACTTC

v_gene: TRBV20-1
d_gene: TRBD1
abundance: many
j_gene: TRBJ1-2
CDR3aa: CSGGETGNLETSGYTF
CDR3nt: TGCAGTGGCGGAGAGACAGGGAATCTGGAGACAAGTGGCTACACCTTC

v_gene: TRBV11-1
d_gene: TRBD2
abundance: -
j_gene: TRBJ2-3
CDR3aa: CASSRTSGRTDTQYF
CDR3nt: TGTGCCAGCAGCCGGACTAGCGGGAGGACAGATACGCAGTATTTT

v_gene: TRBV29-1
d_gene: TRBD1
abundance: -
j_gene: TRBJ1-1
CDR3aa: CSSPGQGTTEAFF
CDR3nt: TGCAGCTCTCCGGGACAGGGGACCACTGAAGCTTTCTTT

v_gene: TRBV2
d_gene: -
abundance: many
j_gene: TRBJ2-1
CDR3aa: CASSVQGGYEQFF
CDR3nt: TGTGCCAGCAGCGTACAGGGAGGCTATGAGCAGTTCTTC

v_gene: TRBV27
d_gene: -
abundance: few
j_gene: TRBJ2-1
CDR3aa: CASSPTAMGDEQFF
CDR3nt: TGTGCCAGCAGTCCTACCGCAATGGGGGATGAGCAGTTCTTC